The 18 T cell receptor beta chains below all came from one sample that was sequenced in a study of cytomegalovirus exposure and HLA in healthy donors. In the PCR, 60 Vbeta and 13 Jbeta primers were used. The data were produced by immunoSEQ multiplex PCR, yet TCRdb's version contains in-frame clones alone and is incomplete. The sample has roughly 80,000 clones, roughly 80% seen once. The sequenced sample was PBMCs. These receptors were taken from a woman in her forties or fifties in good health and CMV-seropositive.

V is TRBV4-2 and J is TRBJ2-3; TRBD2 matches 9 bases. V dropped 1 base and J dropped 2; count of bases not matched to a gene: 1. Germline-derived CDR1 and CDR2 are LGHNA and YNFKEQ. The CDR3 extends over 15 amino acids. The CDR3 is CASSQGTSDTDTQYF. CDR3 DNA sequence: TGTGCCAGCAGCCAAGGGACTAGCGACACAGATACGCAGTATTTT.

The chain carries TRBV6-5 and TRBJ1-2; 8 bases are a match to TRBD1. V was clipped by 6 bases and J by 6 bases; unmatched bases: 6. Germline V gives CDR1 MNHEY, CDR2 SVGAGI. The CDR3 contains 13 residues. The CDR3 sequence: CASRETGEDGYTF. The CDR3 coding sequence is TGTGCCAGCAGAGAGACAGGGGAAGATGGCTACACCTTC.

The J gene is TRBJ2-1, the V gene TRBV2; D is undetermined. This CDR3 region has 12 residues. Per germline, CDR1 SNHLY and CDR2 FYNNEI. V lost 4 bases to trimming and J lost 9 bases, with 10 bases between them. The DNA for the CDR3 is TGTGCCAGCAGTGGTGGTGTGAGTGAGCAGTTCTTC. Its protein is CASSGGVSEQFF.

This clone was counted once. The V gene is TRBV11-2, the J gene TRBJ2-1, with a possible D match to TRBD2 (6 bases). The CDR3 is 14 amino acids. CDR1 is SGHAT, CDR2 FQNNGV, per germline. V lost 6 bases to trimming and J lost 7 bases, with 16 bases between them. The CDR3 loop is CASRMAGFVNEQFF. CDR3 sequence (DNA): TGTGCCAGCAGGATGGCGGGGTTTGTAAATGAGCAGTTCTTC.

The chain links TRBV7-9 to TRBJ1-1; D is unclear. Trimming cost V 3 bases and J 1 base, with 6 bases left between them. Per germline, CDR1 SEHNR and CDR2 FQNEAQ (reference sequence). The CDR3 extends over 13 amino acids. In DNA form, the CDR3 reads TGTGCCAGCAGCTTCGCGCAGAACACTGAAGCTTTCTTT. Amino acid sequence: CASSFAQNTEAFF.

This chain uses TRBV29-1 with TRBJ1-3; D gene ambiguous. The germline gives CDR1 SQVTM, CDR2 ANQGSEA. V gave up 0 bases and J gave up 0 bases, with 6 bases separating them. The CDR3 runs to 14 residues. CDR3 bases: TGCAGCGTTGAAGACAGGAACTCTGGAAACACCATATATTTT. It specifies CSVEDRNSGNTIYF.

The chain employs TRBV7-2 and TRBJ2-7; the match to TRBD2 covers 11 bases. The CDR3 covers 15 residues. V dropped 2 bases and J dropped 6; count of bases not matched to a gene: 6. Germline V gene lookup returns CDR1 SGHTA and CDR2 FQGNSA. Here the CDR3 DNA reads TGTGCCAGCAGCTTAATAGCGGGAGGGCCTTCCGAGCAGTACTTC. It yields the protein CASSLIAGGPSEQYF.

The chain links TRBV29-1 to TRBJ2-1, with TRBD2 identical over 11 bases. CDR3 size: 15 residues. V was clipped by 6 bases and J by 8 bases; unmatched bases: 12. The germline V gene has CDR1 SQVTM and CDR2 ANQGSEA. CDR3 protein: CSVATSGSQFDEQFF. The CDR3 DNA reads as TGCAGCGTAGCAACTAGCGGGAGTCAGTTCGATGAGCAGTTCTTC.

A few counts support this clone. The chain couples TRBV2 to TRBJ1-5, with D uncertain. V lost 3 bases and J 6 bases, leaving 12 bases between the germline ends. Germline lookup yields CDR1 SNHLY and CDR2 FYNNEI. The CDR3 length is 14 residues. CDR3 in amino acids: CASSETSGSQPQHF. The CDR3 DNA follows: TGTGCCAGCAGTGAGACCTCAGGCTCTCAGCCCCAGCATTTT. The entire variable domain, with the rest obtained from reference TRBV2 and TRBJ1-5, is as follows: EPEVTQTPSHQVTQMGQEVILRCVPISNHLYFYWYRQILGQKVEFLVSFYNNEISEKSEIFDDQFSVERPDGSNFTLKIRSTKLEDSAMYFCASSETSGSQPQHFGDGTRLSIL.

The CDR3 reads CASSLLDGAPMNTEAFF. CDR3 nucleotide sequence: TGTGCCAGCAGCTTGCTTGACGGAGCTCCCATGAACACTGAAGCTTTCTTT. The V and J genes are TRBV5-6 and TRBJ1-1; no firm D call. This CDR3 contains 17 residues. Germline CDR1 is SGHDT and CDR2 is YYEEEE. Trimming removed 1 base at V and 0 bases at J, with 16 bases between.

The V and J genes are TRBV5-1 and TRBJ2-7; TRBD1 agrees at 10 bases. The CDR3 covers 14 residues. V shed 3 bases and J 7 bases; nucleotides not matched to a gene: 7. Per germline, CDR1 SGHRS and CDR2 YFSETQ. The CDR3 protein is CASSSPGQGSEQYF. The CDR3 region has the DNA TGCGCCAGCAGCTCCCCGGGACAGGGGAGTGAGCAGTACTTC.

The J gene is TRBJ2-7, the V gene TRBV29-1, with 7 bases fitting TRBD2. Germline trimming cut 4 bases from V and 6 bases from J; bases unmatched to any gene: 6. The CDR3 runs 12 residues. Per the germline V gene, CDR1 is SQVTM and CDR2 is ANQGSEA. The CDR3 DNA follows: TGCAGCGTTGGACTAGCAAGTCTCGAGCAGTACTTC. This translates into CSVGLASLEQYF.

The V gene is TRBV7-9, the J gene TRBJ2-1, with 8 bases identical to TRBD2. The V segment lost 3 bases and the J segment 7 bases; nucleotides outside the gene matches: 2. The CDR3 spans 13 residues. CDR1 is SEHNR, CDR2 FQNEAQ, per germline (reference sequence). Written as DNA, the CDR3 is TGTGCCAGCAGCTTGGGACTAGGGAATGAGCAGTTCTTC. Translation: CASSLGLGNEQFF.

The chain is built from TRBV30 and TRBJ1-1; 8 bases fit TRBD1. V trimming: 5 bases; J trimming: 2 bases; junction bases outside the gene matches: 10. In germline, CDR1 is GTSNPN, CDR2 SVGIG (reference sequence). This CDR3 region has 15 residues. The CDR3 reads CAWAKAGTGNTEAFF. The CDR3 nucleotides read TGTGCCTGGGCAAAAGCCGGGACAGGAAACACTGAAGCTTTCTTT. Combining the CDR3 with reference TRBV30 and TRBJ1-1 gives the whole variable domain SQTIHQWPATLVQPVGSPLSLECTVEGTSNPNLYWYRQAAGRGLQLLFYSVGIGQISSEVPQNLSASRPQDRQFILSSKKLLLSDSGFYLCAWAKAGTGNTEAFFGQGTRLTVV.

The chain joins TRBV29-1 to TRBJ2-2; TRBD2 aligns across 8 bases. V trimming: 6 bases; J trimming: 0 bases; junction bases outside the gene matches: 6. Germline V lookup: CDR1 SQVTM, CDR2 ANQGSEA. The CDR3 contains 15 residues. As DNA, the CDR3 is TGCAGCGTCCAACCGGGACTAGCGAACACCGGGGAGCTGTTTTTT. Protein: CSVQPGLANTGELFF.

The gene calls are TRBV6-5 and TRBJ1-5; 7 nucleotides align to TRBD1. The CDR3 covers 14 residues. The V segment lost 5 bases and the J segment 2 bases; nucleotides outside the gene matches: 3. Germline CDR1 reads MNHEY; CDR2 reads SVGAGI. The CDR3 reads CASSVTGGNQPQHF. The CDR3 nucleotides are TGTGCCAGCAGTGTCACAGGGGGCAATCAGCCCCAGCATTTT.

This chain joins TRBV18 and TRBJ1-3; no clear D gene. V dropped 4 bases and J dropped 0 bases, with 10 bases sitting between them. Germline V lookup: CDR1 KGHSH, CDR2 LQKENI. This CDR3 comprises 15 residues. The CDR3 spells CASSLIRDSGNTIYF. CDR3 nucleotides: TGTGCCAGCTCACTAATACGGGACTCTGGAAACACCATATATTTT.

The chain uses TRBV15 and TRBJ2-1; 7 nucleotides agree with TRBD2. V lost 1 base to trimming and J lost 4 bases; unmatched junction nucleotides: 4. The CDR3 extends over 15 amino acids. Germline V gene sequence: CDR1 LNHNV, CDR2 YYDKDF (reference sequence). The CDR3 DNA sequence: TGTGCCACCAGCAGAGGGGGGGGACGGTACAATGAGCAGTTCTTC. Residues: CATSRGGGRYNEQFF.